These 30 T cell receptor beta chains share one sample of origin, sequenced in a study of CD8+CD57+ T cells in acquired aplastic anemia. TCR beta VDJ combinations and CDR3 sequences were profiled from genomic DNA. TCRdb re-derived calls from the reads in MiXCR, one entry per CDR3 protein. This sample has 450,000 to 600,000 distinct CDR3 sequences, with approximately 32% found just once. Sequencing involved patients with CD8+CD57+ cell expansion previously shown by flow cytometry. Sequenced sample: sorted CD4+, CD8+, or CD8+CD57+ T cells (not recorded which) from PBMCs. The origin of the receptors is a human donor with aplastic anemia.

This chain uses TRBV7-2 with TRBJ2-5; 7 bases are shared with TRBD2. J lost 1 base, V lost 1 base, and 3 bases had no gene match. CDR1 is SGHTA and CDR2 is FQGNSA in the germline V gene. CDR3 length equals 15 residues. CDR3 in DNA: TGTGCCAGCAGCTTAGGAGCGGGGCCCCAAGAGACCCAGTACTTC. This encodes CASSLGAGPQETQYF.

This clonotype was observed a few times. J is TRBJ1-1 and V is TRBV10-3; tentative D call: TRBD1 (5 bases). This CDR3 has 11 residues. Germline V lookup: CDR1 ENHRY, CDR2 SYGVKD. The germline V and J ends were trimmed by 6 bases and 7 bases, with 9 bases remaining between them. The CDR3 nucleotides read TGTGCCATCAGGGGGGAGGTTGAAGCTTTCTTT. Encoded protein: CAIRGEVEAFF.

The J gene is TRBJ2-7, the V gene TRBV7-9; TRBD1 matches at 7 bases. The CDR3 runs 12 residues. Germline trimming cut 10 bases from V and 3 bases from J; bases unmatched to any gene: 6. In germline, CDR1 is SEHNR, CDR2 FQNEAQ (reference sequence). The CDR3: CATTGTVYEQYF. CDR3 coding DNA: TGTGCCACCACGGGGACAGTCTACGAGCAGTACTTC. Full variable domain (rest looked up from reference TRBV7-9 and TRBJ2-7): DTGVSQNPRHKITKRGQNVTFRCDPISEHNRLYWYRQTLGQGPEFLTYFQNEAQLEKSRLLSDRFSAERPKGSFSTLEIQRTEQGDSAMYLCATTGTVYEQYFGPGTRLTVT.

V gene TRBV19 combines with J gene TRBJ2-5; D is uncertain. The CDR3 is 15 residues long. V was pared by 0 bases and J by 5 bases, with 13 bases between. Germline CDR1 is LNHDA and CDR2 is SQIVND (reference sequence). CDR3 coding DNA: TGTGCCAGTAGTATAGATTTAGGACGCAGGGAGACCCAGTACTTC. It specifies CASSIDLGRRETQYF.

This clonotype was seen more than once but under ten times. This chain joins TRBV30 and TRBJ1-3, with D hard to call. The ends were cut back, 2 bases at V and 0 bases at J, with 5 bases in the middle. This CDR3 has 13 residues. Per germline, CDR1 GTSNPN and CDR2 SVGIG (reference sequence). CDR3 DNA sequence: TGTGCCTGGAGTCGGATCTCTGGAAACACCATATATTTT. Encoded protein: CAWSRISGNTIYF.

This clonotype was seen at least ten times. V usage is TRBV19 and J usage is TRBJ1-2; D perhaps matches TRBD1 (5 bases). The V gene's germline CDR1 is LNHDA and CDR2 SQIVND (reference sequence). Deletions cut 6 bases from V and 1 base from J, with 12 bases between. The CDR3 consists of 14 residues. CDR3 nucleotide sequence: TGTGCCAGTAGCATGACAGAGCTTAACTATGGCTACACCTTC. Its translation: CASSMTELNYGYTF.

Many counts were recorded for this clonotype. V and J are TRBV7-6 and TRBJ2-7; 9 bases agree with TRBD2. Germline V CDR1 and CDR2: SGHVS, FNYEAQ. Trimming at V came to 4 bases and at J to 1 base, leaving 5 bases not matched to a gene. The CDR3 is 15 residues long. CDR3 in amino acids: CASSSGTSLSYEQYF. The CDR3 DNA is TGTGCCAGCAGCTCCGGGACTAGCTTGTCCTACGAGCAGTACTTC.

Comment on this clonotype: This could be a read error, since a much larger clone is one nucleotide away. The V call is TRBV7-8, the J call TRBJ2-3, with TRBD1 matching over 8 bases. The CDR3 contains 17 residues. The J segment lost 0 bases and the V segment lost 3 bases, leaving 8 bases of the junction unmatched. From germline, CDR1 is SGHVS and CDR2 FQNEAQ. The CDR3 loop reads CASSLLLTGESTDTQYF. The DNA for the CDR3 is TGTGCCAGCAGCTTGCTCCTGACAGGGGAGAGCACAGATACGCAGTATTTT.

This clonotype was recorded at least ten times. The chain uses TRBV10-3 and TRBJ1-6; 8 bases agree with TRBD1. Germline V lookup: CDR1 ENHRY, CDR2 SYGVKD. Unmatched junction bases numbered 3, after V lost 6 bases and J lost 8 bases. The CDR3 extends over 13 amino acids. Here the CDR3 DNA reads TGTGCCATCAGGCCGACAGGGGATTCACCCCTCCACTTT. This sequence encodes CAIRPTGDSPLHF.

V gene TRBV3-1 combines with J gene TRBJ2-5; D is tentatively TRBD1 or TRBD2 (5 bases each). The germline gives CDR1 LGHDT, CDR2 YNNKEL (reference sequence). V was cut by 4 bases and J by 5 bases, with 20 bases left in between. The CDR3 covers 16 residues. This chain's CDR3 is CASSLSVGRLGETQYF. CDR3 bases: TGTGCCAGCAGCCTCTCGGTGGGACGACTTGGGGAGACCCAGTACTTC.

This clonotype appeared a single time. J is TRBJ2-5 and V is TRBV2, with a tentative D call TRBD2 (5 bases). Trimming pared 3 bases from V and 5 bases from J, leaving 10 bases between. Germline values: CDR1 SNHLY, CDR2 FYNNEI. The CDR3 has 13 amino acids. The CDR3: CASSDNTGETQYF. The CDR3 nucleotides are TGTGCCAGCAGTGATAACACGGGGGAGACCCAGTACTTC.

V is TRBV10-3 and J is TRBJ1-1, with 7 positions matching TRBD1. The ends lost 10 bases at V and 0 bases at J; junction bases unmatched: 14. This CDR3 is built from 16 residues. The germline CDR1 and CDR2 sequences are ENHRY and SYGVKD. CDR3 residues: CATKPGQVLMNTEAFF. The CDR3 DNA sequence: TGTGCCACGAAACCAGGACAGGTGCTCATGAACACTGAAGCTTTCTTT.

The chain combines TRBV2 with TRBJ2-7, with D possibly being TRBD1 (7 bases). The CDR3 covers 11 residues. The V end lost 6 bases, the J end lost 8 bases, and 11 bases lay between the germline ends. Germline values: CDR1 SNHLY, CDR2 FYNNEI. This CDR3 is CASRRDSQQYV. The CDR3 DNA reads as TGTGCCAGCAGGCGGGACAGTCAGCAGTACGTC.

This clonotype came up many times. This chain links TRBV5-1 with TRBJ1-2; maybe TRBD1 (6 bases). The CDR3 has 13 amino acids. Trimming removed 6 bases at V and 2 bases at J, with 11 bases between. In germline, CDR1 is SGHRS, CDR2 YFSETQ. CDR3 DNA: TGCGCCAGCACGGTAGGGGGAAACTATGGCTACACCTTC. It is translated as CASTVGGNYGYTF.

This clonotype was counted many times. The chain links TRBV7-9 to TRBJ2-7; perhaps TRBD2 as D (6 bases). The CDR3 spans 14 residues. Germline V gene lookup returns CDR1 SEHNR and CDR2 FQNEAQ (reference sequence). V was trimmed by 5 bases and J by 2 bases, leaving 13 bases between them. The DNA for the CDR3 is TGTGCCAGCAGCACTTTGCGCGGGACCTACGAGCAGTACTTC. This gives the protein CASSTLRGTYEQYF.

This clonotype was found many times. The chain combines TRBV7-8 with TRBJ2-7; weak D call: TRBD1 (6 bases). Trimming cost V 1 base and J 3 bases, with 16 bases left between them. CDR3 length: 16 residues. In germline, CDR1 is SGHVS, CDR2 FQNEAQ. The CDR3 nucleotides read TGTGCCAGCAGCTTAGTGCCCATGATAGGGGGCTACGAGCAGTACTTC. It is translated as CASSLVPMIGGYEQYF.

This clonotype was found many times. V gene TRBV19 combines with J gene TRBJ1-5; tentative D call: TRBD1 (5 bases). Germline lookup yields CDR1 LNHDA and CDR2 SQIVND (reference sequence). CDR3 length: 15 residues. Trimming cost V 3 bases and J 6 bases, with 15 bases left between them. In DNA form, the CDR3 reads TGTGCCAGTAGTATGGGGGGTAGTCGGGGTCAGCCCCAGCATTTT. Its protein is CASSMGGSRGQPQHF.

This rearrangement joins TRBV24-1 to TRBJ2-1; a possible D gene is TRBD1 (6 bases). V was clipped by 10 bases and J by 7 bases, with 22 bases between them. This CDR3 region has 15 residues. The V gene's germline CDR1 is KGHDR and CDR2 SFDVKD. CDR3 sequence: CATRLVVGDINEQFF. CDR3 in DNA: TGTGCCACTCGTTTGGTGGTCGGGGACATAAATGAGCAGTTCTTC.

This sequence joins TRBV5-1 and TRBJ2-7; possibly TRBD1 for D (7 bases). The V end lost 4 bases, the J end lost 2 bases, and 16 bases lay between the germline ends. The germline gives CDR1 SGHRS, CDR2 YFSETQ. CDR3 length: 15 residues. CDR3 protein: CASSAEGALPYEQYF. The DNA of the CDR3 is TGCGCCAGCAGCGCGGAGGGGGCCCTCCCCTACGAGCAGTACTTC.

The J gene is TRBJ2-7, the V gene TRBV5-1; D is ambiguous. Germline CDR1 SGHRS, CDR2 YFSETQ. There are 15 residues in the CDR3. Trimming took 0 bases from V and 1 from J, leaving 11 bases between them. The CDR3 region is CASSLGRTKSYEQYF. As DNA, the CDR3 is TGCGCCAGCAGCTTGGGCCGGACGAAATCCTACGAGCAGTACTTC.

This clonotype showed up many times. The chain recombines TRBV15 with TRBJ2-7; 7 bases match TRBD2. CDR1 is LNHNV and CDR2 is YYDKDF in the germline V gene (reference sequence). The V and J ends lost 0 bases and 8 bases, in that order; junction bases with no gene match: 13. The CDR3 runs to 16 residues. The DNA of the CDR3 is TGTGCCACCAGCAGAGATCCTGAGGGACTACTATACAAGCAGTACTTC. Protein product: CATSRDPEGLLYKQYF.

V is TRBV7-6 and J is TRBJ2-7, with 9 bases matching TRBD2. The ends lost 5 bases at V and 1 base at J; junction bases unmatched: 15. Per germline, CDR1 SGHVS and CDR2 FNYEAQ. This CDR3 is 18 amino acids long. The chain's CDR3 is CASSPAVAGAFSSYEQYF. CDR3 bases: TGTGCCAGCAGCCCCGCCGTAGCGGGGGCCTTCAGTTCCTACGAGCAGTACTTC. Together with reference TRBV7-6 and TRBJ2-7, the CDR3 gives the full variable domain: GAGVSQSPRYKVTKRGQDVALRCDPISGHVSLYWYRQALGQGPEFLTYFNYEAQQDKSGLPNDRFSAERPEGSISTLTIQRTEQRDSAMYRCASSPAVAGAFSSYEQYFGPGTRLTVT.

At least ten counts were recorded for this clonotype. The chain combines TRBV14 with TRBJ1-6; possibly TRBD1 for D (5 bases). There are 17 residues in the CDR3. V lost 2 bases and J lost 3, with 14 bases in between. The germline CDR1 and CDR2 sequences are SGHDN and FVKESK. The DNA for the CDR3 is TGTGCCAGCAGCCAAACCTCCGGGACCCACTATAATTCACCCCTCCACTTT. It translates to CASSQTSGTHYNSPLHF.

The sample holds many counts of this clonotype. The chain links TRBV3-1 to TRBJ1-2; D is unclear. Germline V CDR1 and CDR2: LGHDT, YNNKEL (reference sequence). CDR3 length: 12 residues. V gave up 0 bases and J gave up 8 bases, with 7 bases separating them. DNA for the CDR3: TGTGCCAGCAGCCAAGACCGTATAGGCTACACCTTC. As protein: CASSQDRIGYTF.

The V gene is TRBV24-1, the J gene TRBJ2-7; 10 positions match TRBD2. The V and J ends lost 0 bases and 11 bases, in that order; junction bases with no gene match: 9. The CDR3 totals 15 residues. CDR1 and CDR2 from the germline V gene are KGHDR and SFDVKD. The CDR3 loop reads CATSDLCLAGVKKYV. DNA for the CDR3: TGTGCCACCAGTGATTTGTGCCTAGCGGGAGTTAAGAAGTACGTC.

A few counts support this clonotype. The chain has TRBV12-3 or TRBV12-4 and TRBJ2-2; D is perhaps TRBD1 (7 bases). The CDR3 has 15 residues. Trimming pared 8 bases from V and 7 bases from J, leaving 20 bases between. CDR3 nucleotides: TGTGCCAGCCCAAAGTGGAGGGGGCAGGTCGGGGAGCTGTTTTTT. Translation gives CASPKWRGQVGELFF.

This clonotype was counted a few times. The chain joins TRBV7-9 to TRBJ1-2; D is undetermined. Per germline, CDR1 SEHNR and CDR2 FQNEAQ (reference sequence). With 6 bases removed from V and 3 bases from J, the gap between germline ends came to 11 bases. CDR3 length equals 13 residues. The CDR3 DNA reads TGTGCCAGCAGTTCTCCAGTTGACTATGGCTACACCTTC. Its protein is CASSSPVDYGYTF.

This clonotype was picked up many times. The chain carries TRBV7-2 and TRBJ1-2; D is unresolved. The CDR3 sequence is 14 residues long. The germline gives CDR1 SGHTA, CDR2 FQGNSA. V lost 1 base and J lost 2, with 8 bases in between. CDR3 nucleotide sequence: TGTGCCAGCAGCTTAGACGGCCGGAACTATGGCTACACCTTC. Translation gives CASSLDGRNYGYTF. Looking up the rest from reference TRBV7-2 and TRBJ1-2 gives the full variable domain: GAGVSQSPSNKVTEKGKDVELRCDPISGHTALYWYRQSLGQGLEFLIYFQGNSAPDKSGLPSDRFSAERTGGSVSTLTIQRTQQEDSAVYLCASSLDGRNYGYTFGSGTRLTVV.

The V call is TRBV2, the J call TRBJ2-7; 8 bases align to TRBD1. The V and J ends lost 8 bases and 3 bases, in that order; junction bases with no gene match: 12. The V gene's germline CDR1 is SNHLY and CDR2 FYNNEI. The CDR3 loop spans 15 amino acids. CDR3 protein: CASSHGATGDYEQYF. The CDR3 nucleotides are TGTGCCAGCTCACATGGGGCGACAGGGGACTACGAGCAGTACTTC.

The chain links TRBV7-9 to TRBJ1-2; a possible D gene is TRBD1 (6 bases). The V end lost 6 bases, the J end lost 8 bases, and 19 bases lay between the germline ends. Per the germline V gene, CDR1 is SEHNR and CDR2 is FQNEAQ (reference sequence). The CDR3 loop spans 14 amino acids. CDR3: CASSPNLGAEGYTF. The CDR3, as DNA: TGTGCCAGCAGTCCAAATCTGGGGGCGGAAGGCTACACCTTC.